This T cell receptor beta chain was profiled in a study of blood T cell repertoires in COVID-19 (dated by TCRdb to between 2020 and 2021). With regard to the full study: Samples from collaborators originated in the United States, Italy and Spain and spanned both the acute and convalescent phases of COVID-19. The material from the prospective study consisted of cDNA or gDNA derived from T cells, B-cell-depleted T cells, or PBMCs. Sample metadata almost always included a de-identified subject ID, COVID-19 status, age in years and sex. The repertoires were released in a freely available public database intended as a resource for research on the immune response to SARS-CoV-2. Where HLA class I and class II types were available, the types were taken from metadata supplied by the sample provider, not from assay-based typing. The samples were drawn from two sources: the first 160 participants of the ongoing ImmuneRACE study, and 1,254 subjects contributed by 6 global collaborators. The dataset comprised deeply sampled blood TCRbeta repertoires from subjects exposed to, actively infected with, or recovered from COVID-19.

Enrolling through a virtual design, the prospective study's participants ranged in age from roughly 18 to 100 years and lived across some 22 United States geographic areas. In the prospective study, participants were assigned to cohorts based on the clinical history participants reported in a screening survey and a study questionnaire. In the prospective study, whole blood, serum and a nasopharyngeal or oropharyngeal swab were collected from each participant by mobile phlebotomists. Prospective study participants could optionally give additional blood draws and questionnaires over an approximately two-month period. Blood samples from the prospective study were shipped frozen or at room temperature prior to DNA extraction. This clone was found once. The specificity of this receptor is unknown. Within one base of it there is no much larger clone, and no base qualities were kept. Broader findings and caveats from the paper: How much clinical and demographic metadata was included differed by source and by participant, and the metadata was provided uncurated.

The CDR3 holds 14 amino acids from the cysteine to the phenylalanine. This entry keeps only the CDR3 DNA: 42 bases, framed from base 1. Trimming accounts for 5 bases at V and 4 bases at J, while the number of junction bases matched to no gene is 7. CDR1 and CDR2 (SGHRS, YFSETQ) derive from the germline V gene. The immunoSEQ Assay, a bias-controlled multiplex PCR, was used to amplify TCRbeta CDR3 regions from genomic DNA. For the original study's pipeline: The number of nucleated cells in each sample was estimated from the amplification of reference gene primers within the assay. To quantify the absolute abundance of each unique TCRbeta CDR3 rearrangement, sequence reads were collapsed and filtered. For each sample, productive Simpson clonality was calculated as the square root of Simpson's diversity index over productive rearrangements. TCRdb holds this immuneACCESS table with in-frame rearrangements only. Some clones are missing; in checked studies, unresolved V genes explain under half, and the rest has no known cause. For V, J and clone size, that table is used; D and trimming come from the DNA. The sample has about 440,000 clones on record, around nine tenths of them singletons. 1.5% to 2% of the sample is held by the ten biggest clonotypes.

The chain was built from TRBV5-1 and TRBJ2-3; 7 central nucleotides agree with TRBD2. Sequencing used PBMCs or T cells enriched from blood (not recorded which). The receptor was derived from a woman aged 18-35 years with acute COVID-19. The CDR3 protein sequence reads: CASSRAGAPDTQYF. The nucleotide sequence reads TGCGCCAGCAGTAGGGCGGGAGCTCCAGATACGCAGTATTTT.